Listed below are T cell receptor beta chains from one sample, sequenced in a study of human T cells and chemical hapten exposure. Using its own MiXCR run on the RACE reads, TCRdb lists one record per CDR3 protein. The sample lists about 80,000 distinct CDR3 sequences, 11% to 15% occurring once. Sequences were derived from whole blood, sampled in connection with sensitization to the hapten diphenylcyclopropenone (DPC). The receptors here all came from a woman between 45 and 60 years old with alopecia areata. Some clones in this sample may be carry-over from other donors' samples. CDR3s include the opening cysteine and the closing phenylalanine or tryptophan. The D gene is left open where the match is weak. Size values are once, few and many counts, or a class for expanded clones, and some rows have none.

D gene,J gene,V gene,clone size,CDR3 protein,CDR3 DNA
.,TRBJ1-2,TRBV7-9,.,CASSLGLGSNYGYTF,TGTGCCAGCAGCTTAGGCCTGGGCTCCAACTATGGCTACACCTTC
TRBD2,TRBJ2-2,TRBV20-1,few,CSARDSGIPHTGELFF,TGCAGTGCTAGAGATAGCGGGATTCCCCACACCGGGGAGCTGTTTTTT
TRBD1,TRBJ2-2,TRBV7-9,.,CASSLRDRGRQMNTGELFF,TGTGCCAGCAGCTTAAGGGACAGGGGCCGTCAGATGAACACCGGGGAGCTGTTTTTT
TRBD2,TRBJ2-1,TRBV11-3,.,CASSLGRGSGNEQFF,TGTGCCAGCAGCTTAGGGCGCGGGAGTGGAAATGAGCAGTTCTTC
TRBD2,TRBJ2-1,TRBV20-1,few,CSAQSMGGRVYNEQFF,TGCAGTGCGCAGAGTATGGGCGGGAGAGTCTACAATGAGCAGTTCTTC
TRBD2,TRBJ2-5,TRBV7-9,.,CASSLTQTSGRPGKTQYF,TGTGCCAGCAGCTTGACCCAGACTAGCGGGAGGCCGGGAAAGACCCAGTACTTC
.,TRBJ2-7,TRBV29-1,few,CSVAGLPGNEQYF,TGCAGCGTTGCGGGGCTCCCCGGGAACGAGCAGTACTTC
.,TRBJ2-7,TRBV7-2,many,CASSLGLGNYEQYF,TGTGCCAGCAGCCTAGGTCTGGGCAACTACGAGCAGTACTTC
.,TRBJ2-4,TRBV28,few,CASSIKTGPGGNIQYF,TGTGCCAGCAGCATAAAGACTGGTCCTGGCGGGAACATTCAGTACTTC
.,TRBJ1-1,TRBV7-6,.,CASWSGTEAFF,TGTGCCAGCTGGTCGGGGACTGAAGCTTTCTTT
.,TRBJ1-2,TRBV20-1,few,CSALPGYTF,TGCAGTGCCTTGCCTGGCTACACCTTC
TRBD1,TRBJ2-3,TRBV4-3,.,CASSQPGQGTDTQYF,TGCGCCAGCAGCCAGCCGGGACAGGGGACAGATACGCAGTATTTT
TRBD2,TRBJ2-1,TRBV5-1,few,CASSLALAGGFREQFF,TGCGCCAGCAGCTTGGCTCTAGCGGGAGGGTTTAGGGAGCAGTTCTTC
.,TRBJ1-1,TRBV7-2,.,CASSFRGENTEAFF,TGTGCCAGCAGCTTTAGGGGTGAGAACACTGAAGCTTTCTTT
.,TRBJ1-4,TRBV27,.,CASTSTNEKLFF,TGTGCCAGCACCTCTACTAATGAAAAACTGTTTTTT
TRBD1,TRBJ1-1,TRBV30,few,CAWSRDREAFF,TGTGCCTGGAGTAGGGACAGGGAAGCTTTCTTT
TRBD2,TRBJ2-3,TRBV25-1,many,CASSGAGGYTDTQYF,TGTGCCAGCAGTGGAGCGGGAGGGTACACAGATACGCAGTATTTT
.,TRBJ2-4,TRBV7-9,many,CASSFQRSEDIQYF,TGTGCCAGCAGCTTCCAACGGAGCGAGGACATTCAGTACTTC
TRBD2,TRBJ2-7,TRBV28,few,CASQGGLAGFRAF,TGTGCCAGCCAAGGAGGACTAGCGGGTTTCAGGGCCTTC
.,TRBJ2-7,TRBV11-2,.,CASSFISAEQYF,TGTGCCAGCAGCTTCATTAGTGCCGAGCAGTACTTC
.,TRBJ2-3,TRBV5-1,few,CASSLEAGDADTQYF,TGCGCCAGCAGCTTGGAGGCAGGGGATGCAGATACGCAGTATTTT
TRBD2,TRBJ2-1,TRBV5-1,.,CASSLTSGPGEQFF,TGCGCCAGCAGCTTGACTAGCGGGCCGGGGGAGCAGTTCTTC
TRBD1,TRBJ2-7,TRBV27,many,CASGQGPYEQYF,TGTGCCAGCGGACAGGGTCCCTACGAGCAGTACTTC
.,TRBJ1-2,TRBV29-1,.,CSVEPGRYGYTF,TGCAGCGTTGAGCCCGGGAGGTATGGCTACACCTTC
.,TRBJ2-7,TRBV4-3,few,CASAPRQAAAYEQYF,TGCGCCAGCGCACCTCGACAGGCCGCTGCCTACGAGCAGTACTTC
.,TRBJ1-5,TRBV28,few,CASSPGLRGRFLEQPQHF,TGTGCCAGCAGTCCAGGCCTCCGGGGCAGATTTTTGGAACAGCCCCAGCATTTT